This TCR beta chain was captured in a study of blood T cells in healthy people across ages. Study-level findings and limits: CMV status of donors was unknown, possibly confounding expanded clonotype changes.

Every donor provided 9.5 to 10 milliliters of peripheral blood. A J-beta primer mix and a sample-barcoded 5' primer were used in a second PCR of about 7 to 11 cycles. TCRdb processed the 5' RACE reads anew with MiXCR; each CDR3 protein has one entry. Of roughly 800,000 distinct CDR3 sequences in the sample, about three fifths were seen once. In regard to this clonotype: Its cognate antigen is unknown.

V was cut by 5 bases and J by 3 bases, with 10 bases left in between. The CDR3 consists of 13 residues. The receptor was derived from a man younger than 40 in good health. V and J are TRBV12-3 or TRBV12-4 and TRBJ2-5, with a weak D call TRBD2 (6 bases). The sample consisted of blood. The CDR3, as DNA: TGTGCCAGCAGTCCGTGGGGGGAAGAGACCCAGTACTTC. Translation gives CASSPWGEETQYF.